One sample yielded the 16 T cell receptor beta chains listed below, sequenced in a study of Ad26.COV2.S vaccination and SARS-CoV-2 variants. Documented treatment: about 20 received Ad26.COV2.S at low or high dose, single or two shots; a few received placebo; per-sample allocation not given. Each sample was drawn 63 days after the first injection (of vaccine or placebo). Generated by immunoSEQ multiplex PCR, the TCRdb table keeps only in-frame clones and is missing some. The sample has 350,000 to 500,000 clones; less than 95% are singletons. The sequenced sample was peripheral blood, obtained in a trial of Ad26.COV2.S vaccine versus placebo. Source of these receptors: a person between 18 and 65 years old who received the Ad26.COV2.S COVID-19 vaccine or a placebo.

The chain recombines TRBV5-6 with TRBJ2-1, with a weak D call TRBD1 (6 bases). The germline CDR1 and CDR2 sequences are SGHDT and YYEEEE. CDR3 size: 17 residues. V lost 0 bases, J lost 3 bases, and 16 bases lay in between. CDR3 DNA sequence: TGTGCCAGCAGCTTGGGACAGGAACTCGTACTCTACAATGAGCAGTTCTTC. Translation: CASSLGQELVLYNEQFF. The variable domain in full, completed from reference TRBV5-6 and TRBJ2-1, reads DAGVTQSPTHLIKTRGQQVTLRCSPKSGHDTVSWYQQALGQGPQFIFQYYEEEERQRGNFPDRFSGHQFPNYSSELNVNALLLGDSALYLCASSLGQELVLYNEQFFGPGTRLTVL.

The chain uses TRBV6-1 and TRBJ1-5; TRBD1 is a possible D gene (6 bases). The germline CDR1 and CDR2 sequences are MNHNS and SASEGT. V was clipped by 3 bases and J by 9 bases, with 12 bases between them. The CDR3 is made up of 13 amino acids. CDR3 DNA sequence: TGTGCCAGCAGTGAGACAGGCACACGGCCCCAGCATTTT. Encoded protein: CASSETGTRPQHF.

The chain is built from TRBV19 and TRBJ1-3; no reliable D call. With 6 bases removed from V and 2 bases from J, the gap between germline ends came to 2 bases. The CDR3 runs to 11 residues. Germline V gives CDR1 LNHDA, CDR2 SQIVND (reference sequence). CDR3 bases: TGTGCCAGTAGCCCTGGAAACACCATATATTTT. It is translated as CASSPGNTIYF.

The chain uses TRBV7-2 and TRBJ2-3; D might be TRBD2 (5 bases). CDR1 and CDR2 (germline): SGHTA, FQGNSA. The V end lost 6 bases, the J end lost 3 bases, and 7 bases lay between the germline ends. The CDR3 has 12 residues. CDR3 sequence: CASRLETDTQYF. CDR3 nucleotides: TGTGCCAGCAGACTAGAAACAGATACGCAGTATTTT.

Here the CDR3 reads CASSLARLNTEAFF. CDR3 in DNA: TGTGCCAGCAGCTTAGCCCGGCTGAACACTGAAGCTTTCTTT. The chain carries TRBV7-2 and TRBJ1-1; D is uncertain. The V gene lost 0 bases and the J gene lost 0 bases, with 5 bases spanning the gap. Germline values: CDR1 SGHTA, CDR2 FQGNSA. The CDR3 consists of 14 residues.

The chain uses TRBV18 and TRBJ1-4; D not certain. V was shortened by 2 bases and J by 4 bases, with 8 bases between the two germline ends. The CDR3 spans 14 residues. CDR1 and CDR2 from the germline V gene are KGHSH and LQKENI. The CDR3 DNA is TGTGCCAGCTCACCAGACACCGATAATGAAAAACTGTTTTTT. This sequence encodes CASSPDTDNEKLFF.

The J gene is TRBJ1-5, the V gene TRBV6-5, with D tentatively TRBD1 (6 bases). This CDR3 region has 15 residues. V lost 5 bases, J lost 2 bases, and 13 bases lay in between. Germline V gene sequence: CDR1 MNHEY, CDR2 SVGAGI. This CDR3 reads CASSPPGVGNQPQHF. The CDR3 bases are TGTGCCAGCAGTCCGCCAGGGGTTGGCAATCAGCCCCAGCATTTT.

The chain uses TRBV6-1 and TRBJ2-7; D tentatively fits TRBD1 or TRBD2 (5 bases each). V gave up 3 bases and J gave up 2 bases, with 8 bases separating them. Per germline, CDR1 MNHNS and CDR2 SASEGT. CDR3 length: 13 residues. DNA for the CDR3: TGTGCCAGCAGTGAGTTGGGACCCTACGAGCAGTACTTC. Its translation: CASSELGPYEQYF.

The chain combines TRBV11-3 with TRBJ2-2, with 10 positions matching TRBD2. CDR1 and CDR2 from the germline V gene are SGHNT and YENEEA. This CDR3 is built from 18 residues. V lost 0 bases and J lost 4; bases outside the gene matches: 8. The CDR3 bases are TGTGCCAGCAGCTTAGATCTCCCCCTAGCGGGAGCCACCGGGGAGCTGTTTTTT. It codes for CASSLDLPLAGATGELFF.

This chain joins TRBV7-9 and TRBJ2-5, with 9 positions matching TRBD2. Germline V lookup: CDR1 SEHNR, CDR2 FQNEAQ (reference sequence). The junction had 3 bases not matched to a gene; V was cut back by 2 bases and J by 2 bases. CDR3 length: 15 residues. Written as DNA, the CDR3 is TGTGCCAGCAGCTTAAGTGCGGGAGGGCAAGAGACCCAGTACTTC. Protein: CASSLSAGGQETQYF.

The chain combines TRBV5-1 with TRBJ2-7; TRBD2 matches at 8 bases. The CDR3 has 15 amino acids. The V segment lost 5 bases and the J segment 1 base; nucleotides outside the gene matches: 8. CDR1 is SGHRS and CDR2 is YFSETQ in the germline V gene. CDR3 sequence: CASRREVDPSYEQYF. CDR3 nucleotide sequence: TGCGCCAGCAGGCGGGAGGTCGACCCTTCCTACGAGCAGTACTTC.

The gene calls are TRBV7-2 and TRBJ2-7, with D possibly called TRBD1 or TRBD2 (5 bases each). The germline CDR1 and CDR2 sequences are SGHTA and FQGNSA. The CDR3 runs to 14 residues. V dropped 1 base and J dropped 9 bases, with 16 bases sitting between them. CDR3 sequence reads: CASSLEVPEGRQYF. In nucleotides, the CDR3 is TGTGCCAGCAGCTTAGAGGTCCCTGAGGGGCGGCAGTACTTC.

The chain couples TRBV18 to TRBJ1-1; TRBD1 might be the D (5 bases). Germline CDR1 is KGHSH and CDR2 is LQKENI. Trimming cost V 1 base and J 1 base, with 10 bases left between them. The CDR3 is made up of 15 amino acids. This CDR3 reads CASSPRRAQNTEAFF. DNA of the CDR3: TGTGCCAGCTCACCACGCAGGGCTCAGAACACTGAAGCTTTCTTT.

The gene calls are TRBV18 and TRBJ2-1; 13 positions match TRBD2. V dropped 5 bases and J dropped 5; count of bases not matched to a gene: 9. The CDR3 totals 17 residues. Germline V gene sequence: CDR1 KGHSH, CDR2 LQKENI. Here the CDR3 reads CASSTRLAGGPNNEQFF. DNA of the CDR3: TGTGCCAGCTCAACGCGACTAGCGGGAGGCCCTAACAATGAGCAGTTCTTC.

In DNA, the CDR3 is TGTGCCAGCAGTCAGGGCAGGACCTCCGGGAATGAGCAGTTCTTC. This sequence encodes CASSQGRTSGNEQFF. The rearrangement uses TRBV2 and TRBJ2-1, with D perhaps matching TRBD1 (5 bases). The germline V gene has CDR1 SNHLY and CDR2 FYNNEI. The CDR3 loop spans 15 amino acids. V dropped 5 bases and J dropped 7 bases, with 18 bases sitting between them.

CDR3 sequence: CSVDGLAGEETQYF. CDR3 bases: TGCAGCGTCGATGGACTAGCGGGAGAGGAGACCCAGTACTTC. The chain is built from TRBV29-1 and TRBJ2-5; TRBD2 aligns across 13 bases. The length of the CDR3 is 14 residues. Looked up from germline, CDR1 is SQVTM and CDR2 is ANQGSEA. Trimming cost V 6 bases and J 5 bases; bases outside gene matches: 6.